The rows below give T cell receptor beta chains drawn from one sample of a study of blood T cells in healthy people across ages. TCRdb passed the 5' RACE reads through MiXCR, listing each CDR3 protein once. The table records around 990,000 distinct CDR3 sequences, about two fifths of them present only once. Source material: blood. These receptors came from a man younger than 35 in good health. Both conserved end residues are part of each CDR3. Fields, in order: CDR3 length, V gene, J gene, clone size, D gene, CDR3 DNA, CDR3 protein. The D gene is left open where the match is weak. Expanded clones are given a class, and other clones once, few, many or no size at all.

length: 14; V: TRBV13; J: TRBJ1-1; size: -; D: -; DNA: TGTGCCAGCAGCTACCACAGGTCAAACACTGAAGCTTTCTTT; CDR3: CASSYHRSNTEAFF
length: 16; V: TRBV18; J: TRBJ1-4; size: few; D: TRBD1; DNA: TGTGCCAGCTCACTACCCGGGACAGGGGTCTATGAAAAACTGTTTTTT; CDR3: CASSLPGTGVYEKLFF
length: 17; V: TRBV7-9; J: TRBJ2-4; size: -; D: -; DNA: TGTGCCAGCAGCTCAGGAGACGGTGGACTAGCCAAAAACATTCAGTACTTC; CDR3: CASSSGDGGLAKNIQYF
length: 16; V: TRBV25-1; J: TRBJ1-3; size: -; D: -; DNA: TGTGCCAGCAGTGAATGGTACGGAAGCTCTGGAAACACCATATATTTT; CDR3: CASSEWYGSSGNTIYF
length: 14; V: TRBV7-2; J: TRBJ1-4; size: few; D: TRBD1; DNA: TGTGCCAGCAGCTCAGGGGGTTTTAATGAAAAACTGTTTTTT; CDR3: CASSSGGFNEKLFF
length: 14; V: TRBV6-5; J: TRBJ2-7; size: few; D: -; DNA: TGTGCCAGCACCGAGGGTATTCTCTCCTACGAGCAGTACTTC; CDR3: CASTEGILSYEQYF
length: 13; V: TRBV10-3; J: TRBJ2-7; size: -; D: -; DNA: TGTGCCATCAGTGAGGGCGGGTCCTACGAGCAGTACTTC; CDR3: CAISEGGSYEQYF
length: 17; V: TRBV27; J: TRBJ1-2; size: -; D: -; DNA: TGTGCCGGCAGTACGATAGCTCGGACGGAGCCCCCTTATGGCTACACCTTC; CDR3: CAGSTIARTEPPYGYTF
length: 14; V: TRBV2; J: TRBJ2-5; size: many; D: -; DNA: TGTGCCAGCAGTGAAAGGCAGGGTCGAGAGACCCAGTACTTC; CDR3: CASSERQGRETQYF
length: 16; V: TRBV7-8; J: TRBJ2-1; size: few; D: -; DNA: TGTGCCAGCAGCCCACCGGGCGAGGGCTCCTACAATGAGCAGTTCTTC; CDR3: CASSPPGEGSYNEQFF
length: 12; V: TRBV20-1; J: TRBJ1-1; size: few; D: -; DNA: TGCAGCTCTTTCCAGGGATACACTGAAGCTTTCTTT; CDR3: CSSFQGYTEAFF
length: 15; V: TRBV15; J: TRBJ1-1; size: -; D: -; DNA: TGTGCCACCAGCAGAGAAACAGGGCTGAACACTGAAGCTTTCTTT; CDR3: CATSRETGLNTEAFF
length: 16; V: TRBV10-3; J: TRBJ2-7; size: many; D: TRBD1; DNA: TGTGCCATCAGTGAGTCCATGACAGGGTTCCCCCTCGAGCAGTACTTC; CDR3: CAISESMTGFPLEQYF
length: 13; V: TRBV7-2; J: TRBJ1-5; size: few; D: TRBD1; DNA: TGTGCCAGCAGCTTGGACAGGGCCCAGCCCCAGCATTTT; CDR3: CASSLDRAQPQHF
length: 15; V: TRBV25-1; J: TRBJ1-4; size: -; D: TRBD1; DNA: TGTGCCAGCCGCATCCGGGACAGGGGTGTTGAAAAACTGTTTTTT; CDR3: CASRIRDRGVEKLFF
length: 14; V: TRBV12-3/TRBV12-4; J: TRBJ1-1; size: -; D: -; DNA: TGTGCCAGCAGTTTCCAAGCCCCGAACACTGAAGCTTTCTTT; CDR3: CASSFQAPNTEAFF
length: 16; V: TRBV12-3/TRBV12-4; J: TRBJ2-4; size: few; D: -; DNA: TGTGCCAGCAGTTTAGTGACAGAACTAGCCAAAAACATTCAGTACTTC; CDR3: CASSLVTELAKNIQYF
length: 13; V: TRBV3-1; J: TRBJ1-2; size: -; D: -; DNA: TGTGCCAGCAGCCAAGTAGGAACGGGTGGCTACACCTTC; CDR3: CASSQVGTGGYTF
length: 15; V: TRBV27; J: TRBJ2-2; size: -; D: TRBD2; DNA: TGTGCCAGCAGTTTACTAAGCGGGGGGGCTCAGGAGCTGTTTTTT; CDR3: CASSLLSGGAQELFF
length: 16; V: TRBV28; J: TRBJ2-3; size: -; D: -; DNA: TGTGCCAGCAGTCCCCTCTCGTTCAGTCGCACAGATACGCAGTATTTT; CDR3: CASSPLSFSRTDTQYF
length: 12; V: TRBV29-1; J: TRBJ2-7; size: -; D: TRBD1; DNA: TGCAGCGTTTCGAGGACAGGGCCGGTCCAGTACTTC; CDR3: CSVSRTGPVQYF
length: 13; V: TRBV29-1; J: TRBJ1-1; size: few; D: TRBD1; DNA: TGCAGCGCCGCAGGGGGGCTGAACACTGAAGCTTTCTTT; CDR3: CSAAGGLNTEAFF
length: 13; V: TRBV15; J: TRBJ1-1; size: few; D: -; DNA: TGTGCCACCAGCAATCCCTCGAACACTGAAGCTTTCTTT; CDR3: CATSNPSNTEAFF
length: 15; V: TRBV4-3; J: TRBJ2-5; size: few; D: -; DNA: TGCGCCAGCAGCCAAGCCTGGAATACCCAAGAGACCCAGTACTTC; CDR3: CASSQAWNTQETQYF